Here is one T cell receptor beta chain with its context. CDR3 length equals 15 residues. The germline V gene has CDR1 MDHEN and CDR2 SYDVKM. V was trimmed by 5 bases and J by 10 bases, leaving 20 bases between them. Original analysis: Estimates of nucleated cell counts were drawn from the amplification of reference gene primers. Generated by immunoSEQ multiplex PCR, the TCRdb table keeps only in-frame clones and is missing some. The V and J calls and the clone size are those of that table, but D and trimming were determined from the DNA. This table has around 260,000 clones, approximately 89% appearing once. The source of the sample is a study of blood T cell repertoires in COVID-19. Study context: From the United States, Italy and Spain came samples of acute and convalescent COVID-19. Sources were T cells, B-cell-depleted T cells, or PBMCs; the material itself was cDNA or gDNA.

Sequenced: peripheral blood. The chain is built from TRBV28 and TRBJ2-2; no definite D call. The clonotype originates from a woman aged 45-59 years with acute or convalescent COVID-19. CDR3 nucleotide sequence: TGTGCCAGCAGTCCCGCACAATACAGATCCGAGGAGCTGTTTTTT. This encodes CASSPAQYRSEELFF.